This paragraph reports one T cell receptor (beta chain). Data came from immunoSEQ multiplex PCR; TCRdb stores just in-frame clones and leaves some out. The sample has approximately 1.4 million clones; about 98% are singletons. There are 11 residues in the CDR3. Between the trimmed V and J ends, which lost 7 bases and 14 bases, there was a span of 15 bases. CDR1 DFQATT and CDR2 SNEGSKA come from the germline V gene (reference sequence). These data come from a study of shared clonotypes between healthy human individuals. CD4+ cells were split into CD45RA+ naive and CD45RA-negative memory subsets. V is TRBV20-1 and J is TRBJ1-6; D unclear. The source is a young man in good health. The sequencing sample was made of naive CD4+ T cells sorted from blood. The subset was: CD45RA+ positively selected. Here the CDR3 DNA reads TGCAGTGTCGTGACGGGGTCGTCCCTCCACTTT. It codes for CSVVTGSSLHF.